What follows are 15 T cell receptor beta chains derived from one specimen sequenced in a study of shared clonotypes between healthy human individuals. Using immunoSEQ multiplex PCR, the repertoire was profiled, and TCRdb retains in-frame clones only, with some absent. The table records 2 million to 2.5 million clones, 95% of them present only once. Sequences were obtained from naive CD4+ T cells sorted from blood. Subset defined: CD45RA+ positively selected. These TCRs come from a man aged 18 to 29 in good health.

V and J are TRBV7-2 and TRBJ1-1; D might be TRBD1 (5 bases). This CDR3 comprises 15 residues. V was cut by 1 base and J by 2 bases, with 11 bases left in between. Germline V CDR1 and CDR2: SGHTA, FQGNSA. CDR3 amino acids: CASSLVGGHNTEAFF. Written as DNA, the CDR3 is TGTGCCAGCAGCTTAGTCGGTGGACACAACACTGAAGCTTTCTTT.

The CDR3 sequence is CASRGEWRVNEQFF. The CDR3 nucleotides are TGTGCCAGCAGAGGGGAGTGGCGGGTCAATGAGCAGTTCTTC. The chain recombines TRBV5-4 with TRBJ2-1; D is possibly TRBD1 or TRBD2 (5 bases each). CDR3 size: 14 residues. CDR1 is SGHNT and CDR2 is YYREEE in the germline V gene (reference sequence). V lost 5 bases and J 6 bases, leaving 15 bases between the germline ends.

This sequence joins TRBV9 and TRBJ2-1; D may be TRBD2 (5 bases). Germline CDR1 reads SGDLS; CDR2 reads YYNGEE. The CDR3 is made up of 15 amino acids. V shed 2 bases and J shed 6 bases, with 15 bases lying between them. The CDR3 DNA reads as TGTGCCAGCAGCGTTGGTCGGGGAGACCCCAATGAGCAGTTCTTC. The encoded protein is CASSVGRGDPNEQFF.

The chain employs TRBV29-1 and TRBJ2-5, with 10 bases matching TRBD2. V gave up 7 bases and J gave up 1 base; unmatched junction bases: 9. The CDR3 sequence is 15 residues long. Germline values: CDR1 SQVTM, CDR2 ANQGSEA. The CDR3 protein is CSGTGTSAIQETQYF. DNA for the CDR3: TGCAGCGGCACCGGGACTAGCGCAATCCAAGAGACCCAGTACTTC.

The rearrangement uses TRBV7-6 and TRBJ2-7, with TRBD1 matching over 8 bases. Losses at the gene ends were 1 base for V and 11 bases for J; bases not matched to a gene: 7. CDR3 size: 13 residues. Per the germline V gene, CDR1 is SGHVS and CDR2 is FNYEAQ. CDR3 residues: CASSLGPTGVEYF. CDR3 in DNA: TGTGCCAGCAGCTTAGGCCCGACAGGGGTGGAGTACTTC.

The chain links TRBV20-1 to TRBJ1-2; unclear D gene. The CDR3 is 9 residues long. V was pared by 3 bases and J by 14 bases, with 10 bases between. Germline CDR1 reads DFQATT; CDR2 reads SNEGSKA (reference sequence). The DNA of the CDR3 is TGCAGTGCTAGTGGGGTGGGGACCTTC. Translating gives CSASGVGTF.

This clone was recorded only once. CDR3: CASSSFGTAYNSPLHF. The CDR3 bases are TGTGCCAGCAGCTCCTTCGGGACAGCTTATAATTCACCCCTCCACTTT. The genes are TRBV9 and TRBJ1-6; TRBD1 matches 7 bases. The CDR3 is 16 amino acids. Germline values: CDR1 SGDLS, CDR2 YYNGEE. J lost 4 bases, V lost 4 bases, and 8 bases had no gene match.

The V call is TRBV11-2, the J call TRBJ2-2, with D perhaps TRBD1 or TRBD2 (6 bases each). Trimming pared 1 base from V and 4 bases from J, leaving 10 bases between. Germline CDR1 and CDR2: SGHAT and FQNNGV. CDR3 size: 15 residues. The CDR3 protein is CASSLAGAVTGELFF. The CDR3 nucleotides are TGTGCCAGCAGCTTAGCGGGGGCCGTCACCGGGGAGCTGTTTTTT.

The CDR3 DNA is TGTGCCAGCAGCTTAAGTCCAATGTCAGGGCAGGCCAAAAACATTCAGTACTTC. This encodes CASSLSPMSGQAKNIQYF. This chain joins TRBV7-6 and TRBJ2-4; tentatively, D is TRBD1 (5 bases). V lost 2 bases and J 1 base, leaving 18 bases between the germline ends. The germline V gene has CDR1 SGHVS and CDR2 FNYEAQ. The CDR3 is made up of 18 amino acids.

The chain is built from TRBV6-1 and TRBJ1-2; TRBD1 is a possible D gene (5 bases). V was cut by 8 bases and J by 2 bases, with 24 bases left in between. CDR1 is MNHNS and CDR2 is SASEGT in the germline V gene. This CDR3 comprises 17 residues. Here the CDR3 DNA reads TGTGCCAGCCGTGTTAAACTGGGCGGGGGATTAAACTATGGCTACACCTTC. Amino acids: CASRVKLGGGLNYGYTF.

V and J are TRBV7-2 and TRBJ2-5; a weak D match, TRBD2 (6 bases). Germline loops: CDR1 SGHTA, CDR2 FQGNSA. Between the trimmed V and J ends, which lost 5 bases and 2 bases, there was a span of 12 bases. This CDR3 has 14 amino acids. Here the CDR3 DNA reads TGTGCCAGCAGCCGTGGACTAACTCAAGAGACCCAGTACTTC. Translated: CASSRGLTQETQYF.

The rearrangement uses TRBV9 and TRBJ2-2; D is unresolved. Per the germline V gene, CDR1 is SGDLS and CDR2 is YYNGEE. V gave up 3 bases and J gave up 6 bases, with 12 bases separating them. The CDR3 sequence is 14 residues long. Written as DNA, the CDR3 is TGTGCCAGCAGCGAAGGGCGAGGAGCCGGGGAGCTGTTTTTT. It specifies CASSEGRGAGELFF.

The chain links TRBV4-3 to TRBJ2-2; D gene uncertain. The CDR3 runs 15 residues. Per germline, CDR1 LGHNA and CDR2 YSLEER. V dropped 6 bases and J dropped 3 bases, with 14 bases sitting between them. The CDR3 nucleotides are TGCGCCAGCAGTCGCAGCTTACGGGACACCGGGGAGCTGTTTTTT. This translates into CASSRSLRDTGELFF.

About this clone: This CDR3 is also generated by other DNA sequences in the sample. The chain couples TRBV28 to TRBJ1-5, with a weak D call TRBD1 (5 bases). From germline, CDR1 is MDHEN and CDR2 SYDVKM. This CDR3 is built from 15 residues. V was shortened by 5 bases and J by 2 bases, with 13 bases between the two germline ends. The CDR3 DNA reads as TGTGCCAGCAGTCCCCGCGGGGGTGGCAATCAGCCCCAGCATTTT. It codes for CASSPRGGGNQPQHF.

The chain is built from TRBV12-5 and TRBJ1-1; D remains unclear. The V gene's germline CDR1 is LGHNT and CDR2 FRNRAP. This CDR3 has 12 amino acids. V was cut by 0 bases and J by 9 bases, with 8 bases left in between. This chain's CDR3 is CASGLVGVKAFF. CDR3 nucleotides: TGTGCTAGTGGTTTGGTAGGCGTTAAAGCTTTCTTT.